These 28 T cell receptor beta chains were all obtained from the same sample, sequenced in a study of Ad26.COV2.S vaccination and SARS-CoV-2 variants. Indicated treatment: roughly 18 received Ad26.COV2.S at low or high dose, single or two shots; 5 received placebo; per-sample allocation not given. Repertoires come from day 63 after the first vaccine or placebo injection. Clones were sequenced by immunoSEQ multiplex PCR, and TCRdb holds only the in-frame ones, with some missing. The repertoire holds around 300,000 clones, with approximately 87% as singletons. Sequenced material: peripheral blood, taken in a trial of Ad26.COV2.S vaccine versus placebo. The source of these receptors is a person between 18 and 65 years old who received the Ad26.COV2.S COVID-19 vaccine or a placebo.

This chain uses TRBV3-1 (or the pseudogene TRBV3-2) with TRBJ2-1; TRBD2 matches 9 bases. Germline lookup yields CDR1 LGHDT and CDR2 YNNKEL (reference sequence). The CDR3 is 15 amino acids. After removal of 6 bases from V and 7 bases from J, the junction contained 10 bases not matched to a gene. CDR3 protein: CASSRGRAYLNEQFF. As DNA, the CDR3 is TGTGCCAGCAGTCGCGGGAGGGCCTATTTGAATGAGCAGTTCTTC.

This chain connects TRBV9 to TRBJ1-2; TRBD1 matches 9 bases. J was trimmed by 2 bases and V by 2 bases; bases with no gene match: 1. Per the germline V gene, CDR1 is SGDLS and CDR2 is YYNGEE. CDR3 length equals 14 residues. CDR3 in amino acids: CASSVGTGNYGYTF. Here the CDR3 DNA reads TGTGCCAGCAGCGTCGGGACAGGGAACTATGGCTACACCTTC.

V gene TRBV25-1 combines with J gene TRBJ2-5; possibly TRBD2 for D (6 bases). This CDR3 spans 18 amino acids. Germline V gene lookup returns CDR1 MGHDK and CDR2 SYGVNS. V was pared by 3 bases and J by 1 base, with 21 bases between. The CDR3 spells CASSEGGRSGSGQETQYF. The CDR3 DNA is TGTGCCAGCAGTGAGGGAGGTCGCTCGGGTAGCGGCCAAGAGACCCAGTACTTC.

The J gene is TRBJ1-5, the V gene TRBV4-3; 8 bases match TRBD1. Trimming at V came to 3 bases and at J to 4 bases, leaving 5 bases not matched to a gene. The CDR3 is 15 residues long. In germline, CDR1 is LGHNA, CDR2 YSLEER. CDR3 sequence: CASSQNRGGNQPQHF. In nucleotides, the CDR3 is TGCGCCAGCAGCCAGAACAGGGGGGGGAATCAGCCCCAGCATTTT.

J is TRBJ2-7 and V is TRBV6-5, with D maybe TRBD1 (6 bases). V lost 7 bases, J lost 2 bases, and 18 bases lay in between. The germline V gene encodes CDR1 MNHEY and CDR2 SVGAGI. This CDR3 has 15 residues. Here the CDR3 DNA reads TGTGCCAGCATTTCGCTCGGGACAAGTCCCTACGAGCAGTACTTC. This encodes CASISLGTSPYEQYF.

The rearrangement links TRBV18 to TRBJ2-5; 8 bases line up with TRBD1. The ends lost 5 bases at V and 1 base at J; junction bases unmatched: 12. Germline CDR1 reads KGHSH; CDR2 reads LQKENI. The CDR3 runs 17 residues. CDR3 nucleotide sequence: TGTGCCAGCTCATCGCCCGGGGACAGGAGACTCCAAGAGACCCAGTACTTC. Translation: CASSSPGDRRLQETQYF.

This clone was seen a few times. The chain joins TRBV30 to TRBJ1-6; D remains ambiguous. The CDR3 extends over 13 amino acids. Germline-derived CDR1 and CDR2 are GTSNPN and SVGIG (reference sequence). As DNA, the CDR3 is TGTGCTTCCAGTGAGGGATATAATTCACCCCTCCACTTT. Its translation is CASSEGYNSPLHF.

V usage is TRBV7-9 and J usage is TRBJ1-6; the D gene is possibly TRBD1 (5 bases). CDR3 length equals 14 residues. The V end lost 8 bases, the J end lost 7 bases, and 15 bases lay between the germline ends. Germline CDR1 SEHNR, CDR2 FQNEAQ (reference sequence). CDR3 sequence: CASGAAQGNSPLHF. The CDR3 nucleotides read TGTGCCAGCGGGGCAGCCCAAGGGAATTCACCCCTCCACTTT.

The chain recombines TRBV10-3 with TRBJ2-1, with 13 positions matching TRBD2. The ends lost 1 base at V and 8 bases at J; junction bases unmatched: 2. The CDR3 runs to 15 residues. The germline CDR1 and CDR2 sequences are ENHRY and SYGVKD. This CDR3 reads CAISELTSGRDEQFF. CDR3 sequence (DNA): TGTGCCATCAGTGAGTTAACTAGCGGGAGGGATGAGCAGTTCTTC.

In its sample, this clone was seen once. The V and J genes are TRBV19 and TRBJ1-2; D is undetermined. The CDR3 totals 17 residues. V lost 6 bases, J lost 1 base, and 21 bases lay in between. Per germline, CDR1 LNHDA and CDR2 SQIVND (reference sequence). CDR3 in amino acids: CASSLLDTRILNYGYTF. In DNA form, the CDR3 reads TGTGCCAGTAGCCTCTTAGACACGCGGATACTTAACTATGGCTACACCTTC.

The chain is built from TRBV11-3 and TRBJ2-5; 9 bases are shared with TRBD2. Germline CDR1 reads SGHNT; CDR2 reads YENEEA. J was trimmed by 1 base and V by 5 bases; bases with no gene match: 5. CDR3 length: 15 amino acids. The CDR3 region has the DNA TGTGCCAGCAGCCCCAATAGCGGGAGCCAAGAGACCCAGTACTTC. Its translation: CASSPNSGSQETQYF. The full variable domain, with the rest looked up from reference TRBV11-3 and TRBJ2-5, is EAGVVQSPRYKIIEKKQPVAFWCNPISGHNTLYWYLQNLGQGPELLIRYENEEAVDDSQLPKDRFSAERLKGVDSTLKIQPAELGDSAVYLCASSPNSGSQETQYFGPGTRLLVL.

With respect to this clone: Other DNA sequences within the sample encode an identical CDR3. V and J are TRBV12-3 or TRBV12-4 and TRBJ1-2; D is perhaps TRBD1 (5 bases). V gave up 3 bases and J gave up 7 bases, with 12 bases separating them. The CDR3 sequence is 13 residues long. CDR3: CASSFGGVGGYTF. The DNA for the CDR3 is TGTGCCAGCAGTTTTGGGGGGGTGGGTGGCTACACCTTC.

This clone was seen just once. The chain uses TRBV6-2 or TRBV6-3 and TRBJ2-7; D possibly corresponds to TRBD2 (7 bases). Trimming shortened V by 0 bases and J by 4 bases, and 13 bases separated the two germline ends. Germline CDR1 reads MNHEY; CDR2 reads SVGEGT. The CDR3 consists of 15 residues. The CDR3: CASSYSGGAGYEQYF. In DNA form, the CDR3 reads TGTGCCAGCAGTTACTCGGGGGGGGCCGGTTACGAGCAGTACTTC.

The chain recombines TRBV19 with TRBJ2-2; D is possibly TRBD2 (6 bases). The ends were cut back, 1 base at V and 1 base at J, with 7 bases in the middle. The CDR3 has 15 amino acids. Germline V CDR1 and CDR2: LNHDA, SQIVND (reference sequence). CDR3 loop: CASSIGTMNTGELFF. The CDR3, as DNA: TGTGCCAGTAGTATAGGGACTATGAACACCGGGGAGCTGTTTTTT.

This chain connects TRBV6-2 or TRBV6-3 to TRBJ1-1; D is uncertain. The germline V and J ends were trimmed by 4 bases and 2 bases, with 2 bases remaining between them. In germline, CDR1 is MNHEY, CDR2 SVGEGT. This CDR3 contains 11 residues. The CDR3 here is CASSSNTEAFF. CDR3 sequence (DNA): TGTGCCAGCAGTTCCAACACTGAAGCTTTCTTT.

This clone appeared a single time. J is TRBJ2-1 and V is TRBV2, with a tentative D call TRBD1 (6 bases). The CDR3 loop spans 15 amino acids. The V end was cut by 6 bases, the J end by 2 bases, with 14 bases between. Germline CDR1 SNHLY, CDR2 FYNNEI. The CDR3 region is CASRNWDTTYNEQFF. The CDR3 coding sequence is TGTGCCAGCAGGAACTGGGACACCACCTACAATGAGCAGTTCTTC. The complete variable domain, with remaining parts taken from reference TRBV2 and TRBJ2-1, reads EPEVTQTPSHQVTQMGQEVILRCVPISNHLYFYWYRQILGQKVEFLVSFYNNEISEKSEIFDDQFSVERPDGSNFTLKIRSTKLEDSAMYFCASRNWDTTYNEQFFGPGTRLTVL.

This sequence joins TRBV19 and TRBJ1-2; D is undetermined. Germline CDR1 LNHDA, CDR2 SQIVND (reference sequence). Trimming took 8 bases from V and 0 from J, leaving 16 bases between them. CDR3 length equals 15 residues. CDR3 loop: CASAPGIVANYGYTF. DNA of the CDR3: TGTGCCAGTGCACCGGGAATAGTGGCTAACTATGGCTACACCTTC.

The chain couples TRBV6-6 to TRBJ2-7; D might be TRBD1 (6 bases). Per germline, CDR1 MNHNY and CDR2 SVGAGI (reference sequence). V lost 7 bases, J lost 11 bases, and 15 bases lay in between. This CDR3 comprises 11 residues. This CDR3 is CASKETYREYF. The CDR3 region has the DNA TGTGCCAGCAAGGAAACGTACAGGGAGTACTTC.

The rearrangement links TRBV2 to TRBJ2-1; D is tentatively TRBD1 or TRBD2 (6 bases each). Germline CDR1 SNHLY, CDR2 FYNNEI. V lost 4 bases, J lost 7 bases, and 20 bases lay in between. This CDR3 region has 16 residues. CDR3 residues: CASSGRGDIPENEQFF. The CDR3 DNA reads TGTGCCAGCAGTGGGAGGGGGGACATTCCGGAAAATGAGCAGTTCTTC. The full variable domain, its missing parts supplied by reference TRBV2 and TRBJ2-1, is EPEVTQTPSHQVTQMGQEVILRCVPISNHLYFYWYRQILGQKVEFLVSFYNNEISEKSEIFDDQFSVERPDGSNFTLKIRSTKLEDSAMYFCASSGRGDIPENEQFFGPGTRLTVL.

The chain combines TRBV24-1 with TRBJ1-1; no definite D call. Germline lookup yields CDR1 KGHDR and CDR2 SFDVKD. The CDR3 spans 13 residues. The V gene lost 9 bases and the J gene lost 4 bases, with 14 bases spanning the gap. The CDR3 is CATRGGPGTEAFF. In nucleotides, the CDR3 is TGTGCCACCCGTGGAGGGCCCGGCACTGAAGCTTTCTTT.

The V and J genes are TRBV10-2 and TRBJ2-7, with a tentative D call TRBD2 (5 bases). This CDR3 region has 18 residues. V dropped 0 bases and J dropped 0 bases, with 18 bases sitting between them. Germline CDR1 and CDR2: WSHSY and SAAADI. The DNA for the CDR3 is TGCGCCAGCAGTGAGTCGATTGGAGGTGGCTCGAGCTCCTACGAGCAGTACTTC. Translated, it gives CASSESIGGGSSSYEQYF.

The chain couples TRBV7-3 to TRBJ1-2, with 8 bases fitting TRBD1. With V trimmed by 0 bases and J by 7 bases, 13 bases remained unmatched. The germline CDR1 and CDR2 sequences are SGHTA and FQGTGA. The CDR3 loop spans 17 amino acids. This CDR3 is CASSLTIQTGGLGGYTF. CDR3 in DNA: TGTGCCAGCAGCTTAACGATTCAAACAGGGGGGCTAGGTGGCTACACCTTC.

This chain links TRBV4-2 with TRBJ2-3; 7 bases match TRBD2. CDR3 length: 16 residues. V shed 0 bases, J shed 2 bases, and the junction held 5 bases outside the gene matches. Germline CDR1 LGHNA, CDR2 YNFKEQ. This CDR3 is CASSQDTGGFTDTQYF. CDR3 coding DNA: TGTGCCAGCAGCCAAGATACCGGGGGGTTCACAGATACGCAGTATTTT.

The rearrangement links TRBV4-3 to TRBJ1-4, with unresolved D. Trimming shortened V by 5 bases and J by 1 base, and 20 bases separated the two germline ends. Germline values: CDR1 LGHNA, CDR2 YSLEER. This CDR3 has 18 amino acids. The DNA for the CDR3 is TGCGCCAGCAGCGAACTATATAGGGCCCTCGGAACTAATGAAAAACTGTTTTTT. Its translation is CASSELYRALGTNEKLFF.

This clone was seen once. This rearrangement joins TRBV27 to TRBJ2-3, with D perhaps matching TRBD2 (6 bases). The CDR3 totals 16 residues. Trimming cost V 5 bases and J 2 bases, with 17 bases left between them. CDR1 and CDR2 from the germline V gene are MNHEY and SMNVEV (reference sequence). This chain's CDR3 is CASSPGGGVNTDTQYF. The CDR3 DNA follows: TGTGCCAGCAGTCCAGGCGGCGGGGTGAACACAGATACGCAGTATTTT.

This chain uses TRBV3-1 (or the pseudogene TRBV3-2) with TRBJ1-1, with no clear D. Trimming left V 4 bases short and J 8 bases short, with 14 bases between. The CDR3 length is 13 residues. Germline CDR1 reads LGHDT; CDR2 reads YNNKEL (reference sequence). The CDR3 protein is CASSRTANQEAFF. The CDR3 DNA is TGTGCCAGCAGCCGCACGGCCAACCAGGAAGCTTTCTTT.

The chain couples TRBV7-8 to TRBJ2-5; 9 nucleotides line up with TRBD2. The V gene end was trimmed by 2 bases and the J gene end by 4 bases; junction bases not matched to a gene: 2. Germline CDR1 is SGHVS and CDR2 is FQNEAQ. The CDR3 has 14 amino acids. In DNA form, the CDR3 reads TGTGCCAGCAGCTTACCAGCGGGAGGAGAGACCCAGTACTTC. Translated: CASSLPAGGETQYF.

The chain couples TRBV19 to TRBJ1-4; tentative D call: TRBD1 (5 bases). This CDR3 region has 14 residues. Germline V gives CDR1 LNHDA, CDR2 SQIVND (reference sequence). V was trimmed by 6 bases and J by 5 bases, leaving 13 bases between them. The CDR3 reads CASRLTAVNEKLFF. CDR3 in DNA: TGTGCCAGTAGGCTGACAGCGGTAAATGAAAAACTGTTTTTT.